This TCR beta chain was obtained from a study of T cells after posttransplantation cyclophosphamide. Overall study findings and caveats: Later blood repertoires were often dominated by clones from the donor CD8+ memory compartment. Recipient CMV seropositivity and CMV reactivation strongly tracked TRB clonality. TRB overlap between skin or GI tissue T cells and blood was limited.

Notes on this clone: Its antigen is still unknown.

The CDR3 is 13 residues long. V gave up 3 bases and J gave up 4 bases, with 9 bases separating them. Germline V gives CDR1 LNHDA, CDR2 SQIVND (reference sequence). Repertoires were generated with immunoSEQ multiplex PCR, while TCRdb's copy carries only in-frame clones and drops some. Of some 49,000 clones listed, roughly 93% were seen once; the top ten hold around 3.2%. Peripheral blood was collected from the related graft donor on the marrow donation day. Sequencing was carried out using PBMCs. The clonotype was recovered from a woman aged 45-65 years in good health and a related stem cell transplant donor. This chain joins TRBV19 and TRBJ1-1, with unresolved D. CDR3 in DNA: TGTGCCAGTAGTATCCTCGGGGTCACTGAAGCTTTCTTT. Translating gives CASSILGVTEAFF.